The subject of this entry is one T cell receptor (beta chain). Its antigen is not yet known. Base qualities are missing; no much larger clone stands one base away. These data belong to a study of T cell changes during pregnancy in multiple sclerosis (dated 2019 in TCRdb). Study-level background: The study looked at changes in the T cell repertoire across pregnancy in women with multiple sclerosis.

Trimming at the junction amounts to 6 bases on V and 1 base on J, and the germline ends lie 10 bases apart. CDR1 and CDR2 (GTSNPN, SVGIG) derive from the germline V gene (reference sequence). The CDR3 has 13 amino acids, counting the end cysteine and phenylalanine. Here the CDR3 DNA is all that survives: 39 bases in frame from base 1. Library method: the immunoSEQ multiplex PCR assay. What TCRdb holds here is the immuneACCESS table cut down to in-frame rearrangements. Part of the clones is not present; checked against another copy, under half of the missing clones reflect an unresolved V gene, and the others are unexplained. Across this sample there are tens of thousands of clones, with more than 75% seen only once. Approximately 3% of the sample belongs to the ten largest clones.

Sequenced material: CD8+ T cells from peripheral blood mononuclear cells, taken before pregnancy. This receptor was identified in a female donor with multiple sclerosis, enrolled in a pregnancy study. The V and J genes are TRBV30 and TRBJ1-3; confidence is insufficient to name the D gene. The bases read TGTGCCTGCCTCCGGACTTCTGGAAACACCATATATTTT. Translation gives CACLRTSGNTIYF.